A single sample gave rise to the 8 T cell receptor beta chains below, sequenced in a study of T cell responses to AZD1222 COVID-19 vaccine. Assay: immunoSEQ multiplex PCR; the TCRdb copy retains only in-frame clones and omits some. The table has about 140,000 clones, 75% to 90% seen once; the top ten hold approximately 4%. Sequencing used peripheral blood, obtained on day 0 of AZD1222 vaccination. These receptors all stem from an adult in good health.

The gene calls are TRBV18 and TRBJ2-7; TRBD1 or TRBD2 may be the D gene (6 bases each). Germline-derived CDR1 and CDR2 are KGHSH and LQKENI. This CDR3 comprises 15 residues. Trimming removed 2 bases from V and 1 base from J, with 12 bases in between. The CDR3 DNA is TGTGCCAGCTCACCAGAAAGGGGGGCATCCTACGAGCAGTACTTC. This sequence encodes CASSPERGASYEQYF.

This clone was counted a few times. The genes are TRBV7-8 and TRBJ1-6, with D perhaps TRBD1 (6 bases). Germline V gene sequence: CDR1 SGHVS, CDR2 FQNEAQ. The V and J ends lost 1 base and 9 bases respectively, with 22 bases between them. The CDR3 loop spans 18 amino acids. In DNA, the CDR3 is TGTGCCAGCAGCTTAGGCATAAGTCTGACAGGTGGGGTTTCACCCCTCCACTTT. It encodes CASSLGISLTGGVSPLHF.

The V and J genes are TRBV7-2 and TRBJ1-2, with D unresolved. The V gene's germline CDR1 is SGHTA and CDR2 FQGNSA. This CDR3 has 17 amino acids. Trimming left V 5 bases short and J 3 bases short, with 22 bases between. The CDR3 sequence is CASSPSDHEGGYYGYTF. For the CDR3, the DNA is TGTGCCAGCAGCCCTTCAGACCACGAGGGTGGCTACTATGGCTACACCTTC.

The chain joins TRBV5-4 to TRBJ1-2; D remains ambiguous. The CDR3 is 14 residues long. Germline V CDR1 and CDR2: SGHNT, YYREEE (reference sequence). V was cut by 6 bases and J by 0 bases, with 12 bases left in between. The CDR3 here is CASNLGPSNYGYTF. In DNA form, the CDR3 reads TGTGCCAGCAACTTAGGCCCCTCTAACTATGGCTACACCTTC.

The chain recombines TRBV28 with TRBJ1-3; D perhaps matches TRBD1 (5 bases). Trimming cost V 2 bases and J 0 bases, with 11 bases left between them. This CDR3 region has 16 residues. Germline V gene data show CDR1 as MDHEN and CDR2 as SYDVKM. In DNA, the CDR3 is TGTGCCAGCAGTTTAAGCAGGGCCAGCTCTGGAAACACCATATATTTT. Protein sequence: CASSLSRASSGNTIYF.

This clone was seen only once. V gene TRBV15 combines with J gene TRBJ1-1, with D uncertain. The CDR3 runs to 13 residues. V gave up 0 bases and J gave up 8 bases, with 10 bases separating them. From germline, CDR1 is LNHNV and CDR2 YYDKDF (reference sequence). The CDR3 here is CATSRDFRKEAFF. CDR3 DNA sequence: TGTGCCACCAGCAGAGATTTCAGAAAGGAAGCTTTCTTT.

The gene calls are TRBV5-1 and TRBJ2-3, with 12 bases fitting TRBD1. V was pared by 0 bases and J by 5 bases, with 22 bases of the junction left unmatched. This CDR3 has 22 residues. Germline V gives CDR1 SGHRS, CDR2 YFSETQ. CDR3 nucleotide sequence: TGCGCCAGCAGCTTGGGACCTCGGGGAGGGGGACAGGGGGCGATCGGTAGAGATACGCAGTATTTT. It yields the protein CASSLGPRGGGQGAIGRDTQYF.

This chain connects TRBV6-1 to TRBJ1-5; no reliable D call. The CDR3 spans 16 residues. Germline values: CDR1 MNHNS, CDR2 SASEGT. With 2 bases removed from V and 0 bases from J, the gap between germline ends came to 11 bases. CDR3 sequence reads: CASSEFWRPSNQPQHF. CDR3 bases: TGTGCCAGCAGTGAATTTTGGAGACCTAGCAATCAGCCCCAGCATTTT.